This T cell receptor beta chain appears in the sequencing data of a study of blood T cell repertoires in COVID-19. Measured with immunoSEQ multiplex PCR; TCRdb has only the in-frame clones, and not every one. Here the sample spans about 75,000 clones, about 90% being singletons. The junction had 9 bases not matched to a gene; V was cut back by 0 bases and J by 9 bases. The germline V gene encodes CDR1 MNHEY and CDR2 SVGEGT. CDR3 length: 16 residues. This chain uses TRBV6-2 or TRBV6-3 with TRBJ2-7, with TRBD2 identical over 12 bases. Sample: peripheral blood. The receptor was derived from a human donor in a cohort sampled during active COVID-19. CDR3 in amino acids: CASSYSSLAGGVVQYF. CDR3 nucleotide sequence: TGTGCCAGCAGTTACTCGAGCCTAGCGGGAGGGGTGGTGCAGTACTTC.